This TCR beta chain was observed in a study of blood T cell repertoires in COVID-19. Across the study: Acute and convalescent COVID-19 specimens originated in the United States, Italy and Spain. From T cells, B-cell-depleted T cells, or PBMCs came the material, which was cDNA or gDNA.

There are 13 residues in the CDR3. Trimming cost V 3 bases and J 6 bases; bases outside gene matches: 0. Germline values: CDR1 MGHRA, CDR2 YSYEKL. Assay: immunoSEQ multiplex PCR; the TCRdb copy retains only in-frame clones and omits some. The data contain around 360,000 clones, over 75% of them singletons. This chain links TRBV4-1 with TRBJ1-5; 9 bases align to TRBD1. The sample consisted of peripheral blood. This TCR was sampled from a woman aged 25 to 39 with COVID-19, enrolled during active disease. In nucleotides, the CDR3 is TGCGCCAGCAGCCAGACAGGGGGTCAGCCCCAGCATTTT. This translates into CASSQTGGQPQHF.